These 8 T cell receptor beta chains came from one sample sequenced in a study of T cells in Graves' hyperthyroidism and ophthalmopathy. Amplification yielded TCR beta CDR3 regions, with RNA transcripts as the source. First-round RT-PCR of the TCR CDR3 relied on the HTBI primer set. TCRdb fed the multiplex PCR reads into MiXCR, producing one record per CDR3 protein. The sample carries fewer than 500,000 distinct CDR3 sequences, 13% recorded once. The sequenced sample was blood. These receptors all stem from a man aged 25 to 40 with Graves' hyperthyroidism that later progressed to Graves' ophthalmopathy.

The gene calls are TRBV20-1 and TRBJ1-1; 7 positions match TRBD1. Germline V gene lookup returns CDR1 DFQATT and CDR2 SNEGSKA (reference sequence). CDR3 size: 12 residues. This CDR3 reads CRAGTANTEAFF. The CDR3 nucleotides read TGCAGGGCCGGGACAGCTAACACTGAAGCTTTCTTT.

The CDR3 region is CASSPRLAVGTGETQYF. CDR3 nucleotides: TGCGCCAGCAGCCCCCGGCTAGCGGTCGGAACGGGAGAGACCCAGTACTTC. This chain connects TRBV5-1 to TRBJ2-5; TRBD2 agrees at 7 bases. V shed 4 bases and J 4 bases; nucleotides not matched to a gene: 16. The CDR3 is 17 residues long. Germline CDR1 reads SGHRS; CDR2 reads YFSETQ.

The genes are TRBV9 and TRBJ1-1, with 9 bases lining up with TRBD1. Germline CDR1 reads SGDLS; CDR2 reads YYNGEE. V dropped 3 bases and J dropped 6; count of bases not matched to a gene: 3. The CDR3 length is 13 residues. The CDR3 is CASSGGQGPEAFF. CDR3 bases: TGTGCCAGCAGCGGCGGACAGGGGCCTGAAGCTTTCTTT.

This clonotype was observed a few times. This chain uses TRBV20-1 with TRBJ2-1; TRBD2 agrees at 11 bases. The CDR3 runs 17 residues. Germline V gene data show CDR1 as DFQATT and CDR2 as SNEGSKA (reference sequence). The V and J ends lost 0 bases and 4 bases, in that order; junction bases with no gene match: 8. The CDR3, as DNA: TGCAGTGCTAGAGATTTTGAAGGGACTAGCGGATACAATGAGCAGTTCTTC. This gives the protein CSARDFEGTSGYNEQFF.

The sample holds a few counts of this clonotype. The V and J genes are TRBV6-2 or TRBV6-3 and TRBJ2-3; 7 nucleotides match TRBD2. V was pared by 6 bases and J by 4 bases, with 7 bases of the junction left unmatched. The CDR3 covers 14 residues. Germline lookup yields CDR1 MNHEY and CDR2 SVGEGT. The CDR3 region is CASSHPRGADTQYF. The CDR3 bases are TGTGCCAGCAGCCATCCCCGGGGGGCAGATACGCAGTATTTT.

This clonotype was recorded many times. The chain carries TRBV30 and TRBJ1-1; weak D call: TRBD1 (5 bases). Germline CDR1 is GTSNPN and CDR2 is SVGIG (reference sequence). The CDR3 runs 12 residues. The ends were cut back, 2 bases at V and 11 bases at J, with 15 bases in the middle. CDR3 sequence: CAWSRSLDNAFF. The CDR3 coding sequence is TGTGCCTGGAGTAGATCTTTGGACAACGCTTTCTTT.

V is TRBV6-1 and J is TRBJ1-5, with 10 bases aligning to TRBD1. Trimming cost V 5 bases and J 4 bases; bases outside gene matches: 8. Germline values: CDR1 MNHNS, CDR2 SASEGT. The CDR3 is 16 amino acids. DNA of the CDR3: TGTGCCAGCAGTTACGCCGGGACAGGGGCTAATCAGCCCCAGCATTTT. Protein sequence: CASSYAGTGANQPQHF.

Remarks on this clonotype: A much larger clone differs from this one at a single base, so this may be a read error. The J gene is TRBJ1-5, the V gene TRBV20-1; no firm D call. The CDR3 is 13 residues long. The germline gives CDR1 DFQATT, CDR2 SNEGSKA (reference sequence). Here the CDR3 reads CSAPVGFNQPPHF. CDR3 bases: TGCAGTGCTCCAGTCGGATTCAATCAGCCCCCGCATTTT.